The rows below give T cell receptor beta chains drawn from one sample of a study of PD-1 blockade in classical Hodgkin lymphoma. Clones were sequenced by immunoSEQ multiplex PCR, and TCRdb holds only the in-frame ones, with some missing. The sample includes 11,000 to 15,000 clones, about 80% of them seen just once. Sequences were derived from peripheral blood mononuclear cells (PBMCs), sampled at baseline. The receptors originated from a human donor with classical Hodgkin lymphoma. The CDR3 runs from the conserved cysteine through the conserved F or W. A D gene is named only where the DNA matches it firmly. Expanded clones are given a class, and other clones once, few, many or no size at all.

j_call cdr3_length v_call d_call clone_size cdr3_nt cdr3_aa
TRBJ2-3 12 TRBV29-1 . once TGCAGCATATCGGGGGCCACAGATACGCAGTATTTT CSISGATDTQYF
TRBJ2-7 13 TRBV7-2 . . TGTGCCAGCAGCTTAGGACCTAGTTACGAGCAGTACTTC CASSLGPSYEQYF
TRBJ2-7 15 TRBV5-1 TRBD1 . TGCGCCAGCAGCGGGGACAGGAGCCCTTCCTACGAGCAGTACTTC CASSGDRSPSYEQYF
TRBJ1-1 14 TRBV5-1 . . TGCGCCAGCAGGAAGGCAGTAGGGAACACTGAAGCTTTCTTT CASRKAVGNTEAFF
TRBJ2-7 16 TRBV13 TRBD1 . TGTGCCAGCAGCTTAGGGGCAGGGGGCTTCTCCTACGAGCAGTACTTC CASSLGAGGFSYEQYF
TRBJ2-2 14 TRBV2 . . TGTGCCAGCAGATTAGACACTTTTTCGTGGGAGCTGTTTTTT CASRLDTFSWELFF
TRBJ1-1 12 TRBV29-1 . . TGCAGCCATGCTATTACTGGGGGTGAAGCTTTCTTT CSHAITGGEAFF
TRBJ1-4 15 TRBV19 . . TGTGCCAGTAGTGGCAAGGTCGTGGTGCAGGAAAAACTGTTTTTT CASSGKVVVQEKLFF
TRBJ2-3 18 TRBV4-3 TRBD1 . TGCGCCAGCAGCCAAGATTGGGCCGGGACAGGGGCCACAGATACGCAGTATTTT CASSQDWAGTGATDTQYF
TRBJ1-1 15 TRBV29-1 . . TGCAGCGCATCTCCCCCCTCTTGGTTGAACACTGAAGCTTTCTTT CSASPPSWLNTEAFF
TRBJ2-3 14 TRBV4-3 . . TGCGCCAGCAGCCCAGCCGCGTACACAGATACGCAGTATTTT CASSPAAYTDTQYF
TRBJ1-6 16 TRBV27 . . TGTGCCAGCAGTCCGGGACTTAGGATGGGCAATTCACCCCTCCACTTT CASSPGLRMGNSPLHF
TRBJ1-2 13 TRBV9 . . TGTGCCAGCAGCGGTCGTGGGGGGGTTGGCTACACCTTC CASSGRGGVGYTF
TRBJ1-2 14 TRBV28 . once TGTGCCAGCAAAACATATCCGGGAGACTATGGCTACACCTTC CASKTYPGDYGYTF
TRBJ2-7 15 TRBV5-1 TRBD1 . TGCGCCAGCAGCTTGGAAGGGGACAGGGGACACGAGCAGTACTTC CASSLEGDRGHEQYF
TRBJ1-3 17 TRBV4-1 . few TGCGCCAGCAGCCAAGATCCGGGACACCACTCTGGAAACACCATATATTTT CASSQDPGHHSGNTIYF
TRBJ2-1 18 TRBV4-1 TRBD1 . TGCGCCAGCAGCCAAGAGGGGAGTCCGGGACAGGGACGCAATGAGCAGTTCTTC CASSQEGSPGQGRNEQFF
TRBJ2-1 15 TRBV27 TRBD1 . TGTGCCAGCAGTTTATTGGGACAGGGAGGGAGTGAGCAGTTCTTC CASSLLGQGGSEQFF
TRBJ1-1 14 TRBV27 TRBD1 . TGTGCCAGCAGTCTTGCCGGGACAGGGGGCAGGGCTTTCTTT CASSLAGTGGRAFF
TRBJ1-1 13 TRBV18 TRBD1 . TGTGCCAGCTCACCAGGACAGGGAACTGAAGCTTTCTTT CASSPGQGTEAFF
TRBJ2-7 14 TRBV7-9 . . TGTGCCAGCAGCTTACCCAGAGAAACCTACGAGCAGTACTTC CASSLPRETYEQYF
TRBJ2-1 11 TRBV6-5 . . TGTGCCAGCAGTCAGGGCAATGAGCAGTTCTTC CASSQGNEQFF
TRBJ1-1 15 TRBV5-4 TRBD1 . TGTGCCAGCAGCCGAGGGGGACAGGCCCACACTGAAGCTTTCTTT CASSRGGQAHTEAFF
TRBJ1-2 14 TRBV5-1 . . TGCGCCAGCAGCTTAACCGGGACCAACTATGGCTACACCTTC CASSLTGTNYGYTF
TRBJ1-1 14 TRBV5-1 . . TGCGCCAGCAGCTTGCGGCAGATGAACACTGAAGCTTTCTTT CASSLRQMNTEAFF
TRBJ2-7 15 TRBV19 . . TGTGCCAGTAGTCTGAAAGGGGGAGTCTCCTACGAGCAGTACTTC CASSLKGGVSYEQYF
TRBJ2-1 14 TRBV7-3 . . TGTGCCAGCAGCTTATCGTACTCCTACAATGAGCAGTTCTTC CASSLSYSYNEQFF
TRBJ2-2 16 TRBV5-1 . . TGCGCCAGCAGCCCAACAGGGGAGCGGGACACCGGGGAGCTGTTTTTT CASSPTGERDTGELFF
TRBJ1-2 15 TRBV5-1 . . TGCGCCAGCAGTACCGGGGAGGATGCTAACTATGGCTACACCTTC CASSTGEDANYGYTF
TRBJ2-1 15 TRBV4-1 TRBD1 . TGCGCCAGCAGCCACGTGGCAGGGGGTAGGAATGAGCAGTTCTTC CASSHVAGGRNEQFF
TRBJ2-5 14 TRBV30 . . TGTGCCTGGATTTTGTTCGGAGCTTCAGAGACCCAGTACTTC CAWILFGASETQYF
TRBJ1-6 17 TRBV5-1 . few TGCGCCAGCAGCTTGGAAAGTTATGGCGGAGCCGATTCACCCCTCCACTTT CASSLESYGGADSPLHF
TRBJ2-3 16 TRBV5-1 TRBD2 . TGCGCCAGCAGCTTAGGCGCGGGGGGAAGCACAGATACGCAGTATTTT CASSLGAGGSTDTQYF
TRBJ2-6 15 TRBV29-1 TRBD1 . TGCAGCGTCCGTACAGGGGGCTCTGGGGCCAACGTCCTGACTTTC CSVRTGGSGANVLTF
TRBJ1-5 16 TRBV29-1 . . TGCAGCGCCCGACGTCGGCAGGGGAAAAGCAATCAGCCCCAGCATTTT CSARRRQGKSNQPQHF